A single sample gave rise to the 27 T cell receptor beta chains below, sequenced in a study of type 1 regulatory T cells. Which antigens these TCRs recognize remains unknown. Each CDR3 protein is one row after TCRdb ran MiXCR on the reads. The table records roughly 67,000 distinct CDR3 sequences, about 69% of them present only once. The sample consisted of cultured T cells, either the whole culture or a sorted T cell fraction (not recorded which). Subset meaning: Tr1-enriched cell product generated in vitro against host alloantigens. The receptors come from a human donor in good health.

This chain joins TRBV6-5 and TRBJ2-2; 10 bases are a match to TRBD2. The CDR3 has 16 amino acids. Trimming at V came to 5 bases and at J to 1 base, leaving 4 bases not matched to a gene. Per the germline V gene, CDR1 is MNHEY and CDR2 is SVGAGI. CDR3 protein: CASSPWTSGNTGELFF. CDR3 nucleotide sequence: TGTGCCAGCAGTCCCTGGACTAGCGGGAACACCGGGGAGCTGTTTTTT.

The chain joins TRBV24-1 to TRBJ1-5; D call uncertain. In germline, CDR1 is KGHDR, CDR2 SFDVKD. Deletions cut 7 bases from V and 3 bases from J, with 9 bases between. The CDR3 totals 13 residues. CDR3 sequence reads: CATRSRDNQPQHF. CDR3 sequence (DNA): TGTGCCACCAGGTCCAGAGACAATCAGCCCCAGCATTTT.

This CDR3 is CASTLYSGTGVMFPGELFF. Here the CDR3 DNA reads TGTGCCAGCACCCTTTACTCCGGGACAGGGGTCATGTTTCCCGGGGAGCTGTTTTTT. V gene TRBV12-3 or TRBV12-4 combines with J gene TRBJ2-2, with 10 nucleotides matching TRBD1. This CDR3 contains 19 residues. J gave up 6 bases and V 7 bases, and 20 bases lay outside the gene matches.

The chain's CDR3 is CASSLEAGALEQYF. In nucleotides, the CDR3 is TGTGCCAGCAGCTTAGAAGCGGGAGCCCTCGAGCAGTACTTC. This chain links TRBV7-9 with TRBJ2-7; 8 nucleotides match TRBD2. V was pared by 1 base and J by 6 bases, with 5 bases of the junction left unmatched. The CDR3 spans 14 residues. Germline assignment: CDR1 SEHNR and CDR2 FQNEAQ (reference sequence).

This chain joins TRBV15 and TRBJ2-5; TRBD2 matches 10 bases. V shed 0 bases, J shed 3 bases, and the junction held 7 bases outside the gene matches. Looked up from germline, CDR1 is LNHNV and CDR2 is YYDKDF (reference sequence). The CDR3 is 17 amino acids. DNA of the CDR3: TGTGCCACCAGCAGAGATCAGGTAGCGGGAGGAGAAGAGACCCAGTACTTC. Encoded protein: CATSRDQVAGGEETQYF.

This clonotype has only a few counts. V and J are TRBV10-3 and TRBJ2-3; TRBD2 matches at 7 bases. The V gene's germline CDR1 is ENHRY and CDR2 SYGVKD. Trimming at V came to 4 bases and at J to 3 bases, leaving 7 bases not matched to a gene. The CDR3 consists of 15 residues. The CDR3 spells CAISGARGSTDTQYF. CDR3 nucleotides: TGTGCCATCAGTGGGGCTCGCGGGAGTACAGATACGCAGTATTTT.

The chain is built from TRBV6-2 or TRBV6-3 and TRBJ2-1, with 7 positions matching TRBD2. CDR3 length: 17 amino acids. Germline V CDR1 and CDR2: MNHEY, SVGEGT. Trimming at V came to 0 bases and at J to 3 bases, leaving 8 bases not matched to a gene. The CDR3 is CASSYSPLAGVYNEQFF. DNA for the CDR3: TGTGCCAGCAGTTACTCCCCACTCGCGGGAGTCTACAATGAGCAGTTCTTC.

This clonotype has just a few counts. This rearrangement joins TRBV4-3 to TRBJ2-7; TRBD2 agrees at 9 bases. After removal of 3 bases from V and 0 bases from J, the junction contained 6 bases not matched to a gene. Germline V gives CDR1 LGHNA, CDR2 YSLEER. There are 16 residues in the CDR3. Here the CDR3 reads CASSQHTSGPSYEQYF. The CDR3 DNA sequence: TGCGCCAGCAGCCAGCATACTAGCGGGCCCTCCTACGAGCAGTACTTC.

This chain uses TRBV7-9 with TRBJ1-2; D gene ambiguous. The CDR3 loop spans 12 amino acids. The ends were cut back, 0 bases at V and 5 bases at J, with 4 bases in the middle. Germline V lookup: CDR1 SEHNR, CDR2 FQNEAQ (reference sequence). CDR3 nucleotides: TGTGCCAGCAGCTTAGCCGGGTATGGCTACACCTTC. Its translation is CASSLAGYGYTF.

The rearrangement uses TRBV12-3 or TRBV12-4 and TRBJ2-7; perhaps TRBD1 as D (5 bases). The CDR3 has 15 amino acids. Trimming pared 2 bases from V and 2 bases from J, leaving 13 bases between. The CDR3 DNA reads as TGTGCCAGCAGTTTAAAAGGGGCCGGACCCTACGAGCAGTACTTC. Translation: CASSLKGAGPYEQYF.

The CDR3 region has the DNA TGCAGCGTTGAAGGGGGCTCACAGGGTTTATACGAGCAGTACTTC. It codes for CSVEGGSQGLYEQYF. The chain couples TRBV29-1 to TRBJ2-7, with D tentatively TRBD1 (6 bases). The ends were cut back, 1 base at V and 4 bases at J, with 17 bases in the middle. This CDR3 comprises 15 residues. In germline, CDR1 is SQVTM, CDR2 ANQGSEA.

This clonotype has only a few counts. V usage is TRBV10-3 and J usage is TRBJ2-5; the match to TRBD2 covers 12 bases. The germline gives CDR1 ENHRY, CDR2 SYGVKD. There are 18 residues in the CDR3. Germline trimming cut 0 bases from V and 5 bases from J; bases unmatched to any gene: 10. The CDR3 spells CAISESLQTSGRGETQYF. For the CDR3, the DNA is TGTGCCATCAGTGAGTCCCTACAGACTAGCGGGAGAGGGGAGACCCAGTACTTC.

The CDR3 loop is CASSLSSNLITDTQYF. The CDR3 nucleotides read TGCGCCAGCAGCTTGTCAAGTAACCTAATCACAGATACGCAGTATTTT. The chain couples TRBV5-1 to TRBJ2-3; D unclear. Trimming took 1 base from V and 2 from J, leaving 14 bases between them. This CDR3 is 16 amino acids long. Germline V gene data show CDR1 as SGHRS and CDR2 as YFSETQ.

The CDR3 DNA follows: TGCGCCAGCAGCACTGGACAGAGCAACCAAGAGACCCAGTACTTC. Its protein is CASSTGQSNQETQYF. The chain is built from TRBV5-1 and TRBJ2-5; D may be TRBD1 (6 bases). Trimming removed 4 bases at V and 0 bases at J, with 13 bases between. The CDR3 loop spans 15 amino acids. Germline V gene data show CDR1 as SGHRS and CDR2 as YFSETQ.

This chain's CDR3 is CASRNRGSYNEQFF. Here the CDR3 DNA reads TGCGCCAGCAGGAACAGGGGCTCCTACAATGAGCAGTTCTTC. The chain couples TRBV10-2 to TRBJ2-1; 7 bases match TRBD1. Looked up from germline, CDR1 is WSHSY and CDR2 is SAAADI. The CDR3 is 14 amino acids. Trimming removed 6 bases from V and 0 bases from J; junction bases left unmatched: 2.

This clonotype was seen more than once but under ten times. The chain is built from TRBV6-1 and TRBJ2-1; TRBD2 matches at 8 bases. Trimming took 6 bases from V and 9 from J; bases not matched to a gene: 7. There are 13 residues in the CDR3. The germline CDR1 and CDR2 sequences are MNHNS and SASEGT. The CDR3 spells CASRHGAGAEQFF. The CDR3 DNA reads as TGTGCCAGCAGGCACGGAGCGGGAGCTGAGCAGTTCTTC.

This clonotype was picked up one time. The V gene is TRBV12-3 or TRBV12-4, the J gene TRBJ2-3, with D possibly being TRBD2 (5 bases). The V and J ends lost 5 bases and 0 bases respectively, with 9 bases between them. There are 14 residues in the CDR3. Here the CDR3 DNA reads TGTGCCAGCAGTCCACTAGTCAGCACAGATACGCAGTATTTT. Amino acids: CASSPLVSTDTQYF.

In this sample, this clonotype turned up a few times. The chain employs TRBV12-3 or TRBV12-4 and TRBJ1-6; 9 bases align to TRBD1. Losses at the gene ends were 7 bases for V and 9 bases for J; bases not matched to a gene: 7. CDR3 length: 14 residues. The CDR3 DNA sequence: TGTGCCAGCACTGGCACAGGGGGCGTTTCACCCCTCCACTTT. It yields the protein CASTGTGGVSPLHF.

This clonotype was counted a few times. The chain combines TRBV4-1 with TRBJ1-4; D not certain. V was cut by 5 bases and J by 7 bases, with 11 bases left in between. The CDR3 runs to 13 residues. CDR1 is MGHRA, CDR2 YSYEKL, per germline. The chain's CDR3 is CASSILESEKLFF. CDR3 DNA: TGCGCCAGCAGCATCTTGGAGAGTGAAAAACTGTTTTTT.

V usage is TRBV2 and J usage is TRBJ2-5; tentatively, D is TRBD1 or TRBD2 (6 bases each). The CDR3 loop spans 14 amino acids. CDR1 SNHLY and CDR2 FYNNEI come from the germline V gene. Trimming took off 6 bases at V and 5 bases at J, with 16 bases between the two ends. CDR3: CASRAFGGGETQYF. Here the CDR3 DNA reads TGTGCCAGCAGAGCGTTCGGAGGGGGGGAGACCCAGTACTTC.

A remark on this clonotype: An end of the junction does not agree with germline; a read error may underlie this. The genes are TRBV4-2 and TRBJ1-4, with 8 bases aligning to TRBD1. The germline CDR1 and CDR2 sequences are LGHNA and YNFKEQ. CDR3 size: 17 residues. Here the CDR3 reads CASSQERAAGGGEKLFF. The CDR3 nucleotides read TGCGCCAGCAGCCAAGAAAGGGCGGCAGGGGGCGGTGAAAAACTGTTTTTT.

V usage is TRBV28 and J usage is TRBJ1-2; a weak D match, TRBD1 (6 bases). Trimming pared 2 bases from V and 2 bases from J, leaving 15 bases between. The CDR3 covers 16 residues. Germline V gene sequence: CDR1 MDHEN, CDR2 SYDVKM. CDR3 sequence: CASSLEAGARNYGYTF. CDR3 bases: TGTGCCAGCAGTTTAGAGGCGGGGGCGCGGAACTATGGCTACACCTTC.

The genes are TRBV12-3 or TRBV12-4 and TRBJ1-5; 7 nucleotides line up with TRBD1. The CDR3 covers 15 residues. Trimming at V came to 2 bases and at J to 1 base, leaving 2 bases not matched to a gene. CDR3 in DNA: TGTGCCAGCAGTTTATCGGGACAGAGCAATCAGCCCCAGCATTTT. This codes for CASSLSGQSNQPQHF.

The chain recombines TRBV7-2 with TRBJ2-3; the match to TRBD2 covers 12 bases. This CDR3 has 16 amino acids. Germline-derived CDR1 and CDR2 are SGHTA and FQGNSA. V gave up 5 bases and J gave up 0 bases; unmatched junction bases: 3. CDR3 sequence: CASSHGLAGSTDTQYF. The CDR3 bases are TGTGCCAGCAGCCACGGACTAGCGGGGAGCACAGATACGCAGTATTTT.

This clonotype was seen at least ten times. The chain carries TRBV10-3 and TRBJ2-3; TRBD1 aligns across 7 bases. CDR3 length equals 14 residues. The trim removed 7 bases at V and 0 bases at J, leaving 4 bases unmatched. Germline CDR1 is ENHRY and CDR2 is SYGVKD. The CDR3 DNA reads as TGTGCCATCAAGGGGGCGTTTAGCACAGATACGCAGTATTTT. Protein sequence: CAIKGAFSTDTQYF.

As DNA, the CDR3 is TGTGCCAGCAGCTTAGGGCTAGCGGGAGCCCCAGATACGCAGTATTTT. This codes for CASSLGLAGAPDTQYF. The J gene is TRBJ2-3, the V gene TRBV7-7; TRBD2 matches 10 bases. The CDR3 loop spans 16 amino acids. Germline V gene sequence: CDR1 SSHAT, CDR2 FNYEAQ (reference sequence). J lost 4 bases, V lost 1 base, and 5 bases had no gene match.

The chain is built from TRBV25-1 and TRBJ2-2, with 8 nucleotides matching TRBD2. Germline CDR1 MGHDK, CDR2 SYGVNS. The CDR3 has 14 residues. With 6 bases clipped from V and 7 bases from J, the junction kept 7 bases outside the gene matches. CDR3 in DNA: TGTGCCAGCAGCCAGCGGGAGTCGTTCGGGGAGCTGTTTTTT. It encodes CASSQRESFGELFF.